Listed here are 30 T cell receptor beta chains from one sample, sequenced in a study of T cell responses to AZD1222 COVID-19 vaccine. Sequenced by immunoSEQ multiplex PCR; TCRdb stores in-frame clones only, minus some. The profile shows some 99,000 clones, around nine tenths of them singletons. The specimen was peripheral blood, collected on day 0 of AZD1222 vaccination. These receptors were obtained from an adult in good health.

V usage is TRBV3-1 (or the pseudogene TRBV3-2) and J usage is TRBJ1-3; D gene uncertain. V gave up 4 bases and J gave up 0 bases, with 16 bases separating them. This CDR3 is built from 17 residues. Germline lookup yields CDR1 LGHDT and CDR2 YNNKEL (reference sequence). As DNA, the CDR3 is TGTGCCAGCAGCCCTCCCCGAGGGAGTTACTCTGGAAACACCATATATTTT. It specifies CASSPPRGSYSGNTIYF.

This clone occurred once. This sequence joins TRBV5-1 and TRBJ1-1; TRBD1 is a possible D gene (6 bases). The germline gives CDR1 SGHRS, CDR2 YFSETQ. The V and J ends lost 4 bases and 1 base respectively, with 11 bases between them. The CDR3 length is 14 residues. The CDR3 loop is CASSRSRGNTEAFF. The CDR3 coding sequence is TGCGCCAGCAGCCGCAGCAGGGGGAACACTGAAGCTTTCTTT.

This chain links TRBV9 with TRBJ1-3; D is unresolved. Trimming removed 0 bases at V and 0 bases at J, with 7 bases between. CDR3 length: 15 amino acids. Per the germline V gene, CDR1 is SGDLS and CDR2 is YYNGEE. DNA of the CDR3: TGTGCCAGCAGCGTAGGGGATTACTCTGGAAACACCATATATTTT. Translation gives CASSVGDYSGNTIYF.

This chain uses TRBV2 with TRBJ2-7; D may be TRBD2 (6 bases). V shed 4 bases and J shed 1 base, with 11 bases lying between them. Germline V gene data show CDR1 as SNHLY and CDR2 as FYNNEI. The CDR3 contains 14 residues. CDR3 sequence: CASSARDSSYEQYV. CDR3 bases: TGTGCCAGCAGTGCCCGGGACTCGTCCTACGAGCAGTACGTC.

This clone was counted a few times. The chain has TRBV7-3 and TRBJ2-7; 11 bases agree with TRBD2. This CDR3 has 17 residues. Trimming cost V 1 base and J 1 base; bases outside gene matches: 6. Germline CDR1 is SGHTA and CDR2 is FQGTGA. Here the CDR3 reads CASSLSSGRAQSYEQYV. The CDR3 nucleotides are TGTGCCAGCAGCTTAAGTAGCGGGAGGGCCCAGTCCTACGAGCAGTACGTC.

J is TRBJ2-2 and V is TRBV19, with TRBD2 matching 11 bases. Germline V gene lookup returns CDR1 LNHDA and CDR2 SQIVND (reference sequence). Trimming at V came to 4 bases and at J to 0 bases, leaving 1 base not matched to a gene. This CDR3 is built from 16 residues. The CDR3 region has the DNA TGTGCCAGTAGTAGACTAGCGGGGCCGAACACCGGGGAGCTGTTTTTT. Amino acid sequence: CASSRLAGPNTGELFF.

This clone is a singleton in its sample. The chain couples TRBV4-3 to TRBJ1-1; 7 bases map to TRBD1. Germline V lookup: CDR1 LGHNA, CDR2 YSLEER. Germline trimming cut 1 base from V and 1 base from J; bases unmatched to any gene: 9. This CDR3 comprises 17 residues. This CDR3 reads CASSQGLGTVPNTEAFF. The CDR3 DNA is TGCGCCAGCAGCCAAGGATTGGGGACAGTACCGAACACTGAAGCTTTCTTT.

This CDR3 reads CASSLDGYGYTF. Here the CDR3 DNA reads TGTGCCAGCAGCTTAGATGGGTACGGCTACACCTTC. The chain has TRBV7-9 and TRBJ1-2; D not certain. The CDR3 length is 12 residues. CDR1 SEHNR and CDR2 FQNEAQ come from the germline V gene (reference sequence). Trimming took 1 base from V and 8 from J, leaving 8 bases between them.

The chain employs TRBV11-2 and TRBJ2-4; 10 positions agree with TRBD2. The CDR3 covers 17 residues. Trimming removed 2 bases from V and 0 bases from J; junction bases left unmatched: 4. CDR1 and CDR2 from the germline V gene are SGHAT and FQNNGV. CDR3 amino acids: CASSLWGLALAKNIQYF. The CDR3 region has the DNA TGTGCCAGCAGCTTATGGGGACTAGCGTTAGCCAAAAACATTCAGTACTTC.

The chain has TRBV5-6 and TRBJ2-7, with D unresolved. From germline, CDR1 is SGHDT and CDR2 YYEEEE. V lost 4 bases and J lost 5, with 22 bases in between. CDR3 length equals 16 residues. The CDR3 bases are TGTGCCAGCAGCCGACTCGACGCGGCGAGTTCCCACGAGCAGTACTTC. Encoded protein: CASSRLDAASSHEQYF.

This clone was counted only a few times. The V gene is TRBV27, the J gene TRBJ1-2; possibly TRBD1 for D (5 bases). CDR3 length: 17 amino acids. Trimming cost V 5 bases and J 6 bases, with 25 bases left between them. The germline V gene has CDR1 MNHEY and CDR2 SMNVEV (reference sequence). DNA of the CDR3: TGTGCCAGCAGTGCAGTGCCGGGACGGGAGGTAGGGGATGGCTACACCTTC. Translated: CASSAVPGREVGDGYTF.

The genes are TRBV6-4 and TRBJ2-7, with D possibly being TRBD1 or TRBD2 (7 bases each). The germline V gene has CDR1 MRHNA and CDR2 SNTAGT. CDR3 size: 14 residues. Trimming stripped 6 bases from V and 5 bases from J, with 17 bases between. The CDR3 protein is CASRSPGGANEQYF. The CDR3 region has the DNA TGTGCCAGCAGGAGCCCAGGGGGGGCCAACGAGCAGTACTTC.

The gene calls are TRBV2 and TRBJ2-6, with D uncertain. The CDR3 sequence is 15 residues long. The V end was cut by 2 bases, the J end by 2 bases, with 7 bases between. Germline CDR1 and CDR2: SNHLY and FYNNEI. This CDR3 is CASSEQPTGANVLTF. The CDR3 DNA sequence: TGTGCCAGCAGTGAACAGCCCACTGGGGCCAACGTCCTGACTTTC.

CDR3 bases: TGTGCCAGCAGCTTGAACAGGCCAACCCCCCATGGCTACACCTTC. Its translation: CASSLNRPTPHGYTF. V usage is TRBV5-6 and J usage is TRBJ1-2; TRBD1 might be the D (5 bases). This CDR3 comprises 15 residues. Germline assignment: CDR1 SGHDT and CDR2 YYEEEE. Trimming took off 1 base at V and 6 bases at J, with 16 bases between the two ends.

V usage is TRBV7-9 and J usage is TRBJ2-1; D is ambiguous. CDR1 and CDR2 (germline): SEHNR, FQNEAQ (reference sequence). The CDR3 spans 15 residues. The V gene lost 6 bases and the J gene lost 2 bases, with 14 bases spanning the gap. This CDR3 reads CASSSLTQTYNEQFF. CDR3 in DNA: TGTGCCAGCAGTTCTCTTACACAGACCTACAATGAGCAGTTCTTC.

This clone was counted a single time. The V and J genes are TRBV5-4 and TRBJ2-6, with 10 bases matching TRBD1. Germline CDR1 SGHNT, CDR2 YYREEE (reference sequence). V was pared by 3 bases and J by 3 bases, with 6 bases of the junction left unmatched. The CDR3 length is 17 residues. CDR3 in amino acids: CASSYRDRGFGANVLTF. CDR3 DNA sequence: TGTGCCAGCAGCTACCGGGACAGGGGATTTGGGGCCAACGTCCTGACTTTC. Using reference TRBV5-4 and TRBJ2-6 for the parts outside the CDR3, the full variable domain is ETGVTQSPTHLIKTRGQQVTLRCSSQSGHNTVSWYQQALGQGPQFIFQYYREEENGRGNFPPRFSGLQFPNYSSELNVNALELDDSALYLCASSYRDRGFGANVLTFGAGSRLTVL.

The J gene is TRBJ1-2, the V gene TRBV18, with unresolved D. With 3 bases removed from V and 5 bases from J, the gap between germline ends came to 10 bases. Germline values: CDR1 KGHSH, CDR2 LQKENI. This CDR3 contains 13 residues. CDR3 DNA sequence: TGTGCCAGCTCACCTCTCGAACAGTATGGCTACACCTTC. Its translation: CASSPLEQYGYTF.

V and J are TRBV6-5 and TRBJ1-1; D possibly corresponds to TRBD1 (5 bases). V was shortened by 2 bases and J by 4 bases, with 8 bases between the two germline ends. The CDR3 has 13 amino acids. The germline CDR1 and CDR2 sequences are MNHEY and SVGAGI. CDR3 in DNA: TGTGCCAGCAGTTACCTTGGGGCCACTGAAGCTTTCTTT. Encoded protein: CASSYLGATEAFF.

The chain carries TRBV29-1 and TRBJ2-7; 11 bases match TRBD1. CDR1 and CDR2 from the germline V gene are SQVTM and ANQGSEA. The CDR3 loop spans 14 amino acids. The ends lost 4 bases at V and 1 base at J; junction bases unmatched: 3. The CDR3 bases are TGCAGCGTTGGGGGGACAGGGGGATCCTACGAGCAGTACTTC. This sequence encodes CSVGGTGGSYEQYF.

This chain uses TRBV21-1 with TRBJ2-5; the table's D gene call, TRBD2, was not cross checked with the DNA. TRBV21-1 is a pseudogene locus. The length of the CDR3 is 19 residues. CDR3 bases: TGTGCCAGCAGCAAAGTACGATTGGCCGCGGAGGGCCAGCAAGAGACCCAGTACTTC. Translation gives CASSKVRLAAEGQQETQYF.

This sequence joins TRBV10-2 and TRBJ1-2, with D tentatively TRBD1 (5 bases). CDR1 is WSHSY and CDR2 is SAAADI in the germline V gene. With 8 bases removed from V and 2 bases from J, the gap between germline ends came to 6 bases. The CDR3 spans 11 residues. In DNA, the CDR3 is TGCGCCAGCGGGACCAACTATGGCTACACCTTC. Translated, it gives CASGTNYGYTF.

V and J are TRBV5-4 and TRBJ1-1; D is undetermined. The CDR3 loop spans 14 amino acids. Germline CDR1 reads SGHNT; CDR2 reads YYREEE (reference sequence). The V and J ends lost 7 bases and 2 bases respectively, with 15 bases between them. The DNA of the CDR3 is TGTGCCAGCCACCAATCGACTATCAACACTGAAGCTTTCTTT. It translates to CASHQSTINTEAFF.

This clone was recorded once. This chain connects TRBV4-2 to TRBJ2-1; D is possibly TRBD2 (5 bases). The V end was cut by 4 bases, the J end by 6 bases, with 10 bases between. This CDR3 is 13 amino acids long. Per the germline V gene, CDR1 is LGHNA and CDR2 is YNFKEQ. Here the CDR3 reads CASSPGLLNEQFF. The CDR3, as DNA: TGTGCCAGCAGCCCAGGACTCCTCAATGAGCAGTTCTTC.

The chain is built from TRBV9 and TRBJ1-4; 7 positions match TRBD1. Trimming took 0 bases from V and 8 from J; bases not matched to a gene: 13. The CDR3 covers 17 residues. Germline CDR1 reads SGDLS; CDR2 reads YYNGEE. CDR3 bases: TGTGCCAGCAGCGTAGGAACCCGACAGGGTCGAGACGAAAAACTGTTTTTT. As protein: CASSVGTRQGRDEKLFF.

This clone was observed a handful of times. The chain joins TRBV5-1 to TRBJ2-1, with D possibly matching TRBD2 (5 bases). CDR1 is SGHRS, CDR2 YFSETQ, per germline. The CDR3 has 13 amino acids. The V end was cut by 6 bases, the J end by 8 bases, with 15 bases between. In nucleotides, the CDR3 is TGCGCCAGCAACCTTCCTAACGGGGATGAGCAGTTCTTC. Translated: CASNLPNGDEQFF.

This clone appeared a few times. The chain is built from TRBV28 and TRBJ1-1; the match to TRBD1 covers 7 bases. J lost 0 bases, V lost 2 bases, and 3 bases had no gene match. The CDR3 is made up of 15 amino acids. Germline V CDR1 and CDR2: MDHEN, SYDVKM. CDR3 amino acids: CASSLPGQMNTEAFF. Written as DNA, the CDR3 is TGTGCCAGCAGTTTACCGGGACAGATGAACACTGAAGCTTTCTTT.

This rearrangement joins TRBV19 to TRBJ2-6, with 11 bases identical to TRBD1. The V segment lost 8 bases and the J segment 4 bases; nucleotides outside the gene matches: 7. The CDR3 is made up of 16 amino acids. The germline CDR1 and CDR2 sequences are LNHDA and SQIVND (reference sequence). The CDR3 nucleotides are TGTGCCAGTCAGGACAGGGGGCGTCGAGGGGCCAACGTCCTGACTTTC. Its translation: CASQDRGRRGANVLTF.

This clone occurred once. The chain combines TRBV7-2 with TRBJ2-3, with a possible D match to TRBD2 (6 bases). From germline, CDR1 is SGHTA and CDR2 FQGNSA. V lost 5 bases and J lost 6, with 30 bases in between. The CDR3 loop spans 19 amino acids. CDR3 loop: CASSPHLGSGQLGRDTQYF. DNA of the CDR3: TGTGCCAGCAGCCCGCACTTAGGTTCCGGGCAACTTGGGAGGGATACGCAGTATTTT.

The chain combines TRBV7-9 with TRBJ2-7; 12 bases match TRBD2. Trimming cost V 4 bases and J 1 base; bases outside gene matches: 5. CDR1 SEHNR and CDR2 FQNEAQ come from the germline V gene (reference sequence). The CDR3 is made up of 16 amino acids. Written as DNA, the CDR3 is TGTGCCAGCAGCTCACTAACTAGCGGGGGGTCCTACGAGCAGTACTTC. Protein sequence: CASSSLTSGGSYEQYF.

The table lists this clone with a few counts. The V and J genes are TRBV5-6 and TRBJ1-5; weak D call: TRBD1 (5 bases). Germline V CDR1 and CDR2: SGHDT, YYEEEE. Trimming removed 4 bases from V and 7 bases from J, with 18 bases in between. This CDR3 has 15 amino acids. The CDR3 is CASSQWGNLGQPQHF. As DNA, the CDR3 is TGTGCCAGCAGCCAATGGGGGAACCTGGGGCAGCCCCAGCATTTT. Together with reference TRBV5-6 and TRBJ1-5, the CDR3 gives the full variable domain: DAGVTQSPTHLIKTRGQQVTLRCSPKSGHDTVSWYQQALGQGPQFIFQYYEEEERQRGNFPDRFSGHQFPNYSSELNVNALLLGDSALYLCASSQWGNLGQPQHFGDGTRLSIL.